This TCR beta chain was identified in a study of Graves' ophthalmopathy and Graves' hyperthyroidism. Study-level points and caveats: Sensitivity of under 71% and specificity of roughly 72% were achieved by the model that predicted ophthalmopathy progression. Blood samples also showed most expanded thyroid clonotypes exceeding 0.001 frequency. A model built from 13 signatures distinguished ophthalmopathy from stable hyperthyroidism with about 86% sensitivity and 81.08% specificity.

This clonotype was recorded a few times. Its antigen is still unknown. The V gene end was trimmed by 0 bases and the J gene end by 1 base; junction bases not matched to a gene: 12. Germline values: CDR1 SGHRS, CDR2 YFSETQ. The CDR3 sequence is 20 residues long. From RNA, the CDR3 regions of TCR beta chains were amplified and sequenced. Amplification began with first-round RT-PCR using HTBI primers, then second-round multiplex PCR was performed. TCRdb re-analysed the multiplex PCR reads in MiXCR, keeping a single row per CDR3 protein. The sample shows a few hundred thousand distinct CDR3 sequences, 35% to 40% of them seen only once.

The source of this sequence is an adult man with Graves' hyperthyroidism. Sequencing input: peripheral blood or thyroid tissue (not recorded which). This rearrangement joins TRBV5-1 to TRBJ2-6; 8 bases line up with TRBD2. The chain's CDR3 is CASSLVTLAGGLSGANVLTF. The CDR3 DNA reads as TGCGCCAGCAGCTTGGTAACACTCGCGGGGGGCTTGTCTGGGGCCAACGTCCTGACTTTC. Looking up the rest from reference TRBV5-1 and TRBJ2-6 gives the full variable domain: KAGVTQTPRYLIKTRGQQVTLSCSPISGHRSVSWYQQTPGQGLQFLFEYFSETQRNKGNFPGRFSGRQFSNSRSEMNVSTLELGDSALYLCASSLVTLAGGLSGANVLTFGAGSRLTVL.